These T cell receptor beta chains were read from a single sample in a study of beta chain features in type 1 diabetes. Sequenced by immunoSEQ multiplex PCR; TCRdb stores in-frame clones only, minus some. Among under 550,000 clones listed, about an eighth were seen once. The sample consisted of naive CD4+ T cells from blood. These receptors were collected from a woman aged 18-30 years in good health. CDR3s include the opening cysteine and the closing phenylalanine or tryptophan. A D gene is named only where the DNA matches it firmly. The size field is filled for only some rows; it gives once, few, many or a size class.

size	D	V	J	DNA	CDR3
NA	NA	TRBV12-5	TRBJ2-1	TGTGCTAGTGGGGGATGGGTTTCCAATGAGCAGTTCTTC	CASGGWVSNEQFF
few	NA	TRBV5-1	TRBJ2-6	TGCGCCAGCAGCTTGGGGCGTCCTGGGGCCAACGTCCTGACTTTC	CASSLGRPGANVLTF
few	NA	TRBV13	TRBJ2-3	TGTGCCAGCAGCTTACCTCGCTTGGCAGATACGCAGTATTTT	CASSLPRLADTQYF
NA	NA	TRBV27	TRBJ2-3	TGTGCCAGCAGTCCAAGGACTATTACCACAGATACGCAGTATTTT	CASSPRTITTDTQYF
few	NA	TRBV7-2	TRBJ2-1	TGTGCCAGCAGCTTAACTGGGTACAATGAGCAGTTCTTC	CASSLTGYNEQFF
many	NA	TRBV5-1	TRBJ2-3	TGCGCCAGCAGCCCTGGAGCTAGTAGCGCGGATACGCAGTATTTT	CASSPGASSADTQYF
few	TRBD2	TRBV4-3	TRBJ2-1	TGCGCCAGCAGCCAACGACTAGCGGCTCCCCCGTTCTTC	CASSQRLAAPPFF
many	NA	TRBV30	TRBJ1-1	TGTGCCTTCCGATGGCGGGCGAACACTGAAGCTTTCTTT	CAFRWRANTEAFF
NA	NA	TRBV7-9	TRBJ1-4	TGTGCCAGCAGCTCCGCTTACAGGGAAGGTGAAAAACTGTTTTTT	CASSSAYREGEKLFF
few	NA	TRBV6-6	TRBJ1-3	TGTGCCAGCACCGAGCCCGGGCATGGAAACACCATATATTTT	CASTEPGHGNTIYF
NA	TRBD2	TRBV11-2	TRBJ2-3	TGTGCCAGCAGCTTAATAGGCCGACTAGCGGGAACAGATACGCAGTATTTT	CASSLIGRLAGTDTQYF
NA	NA	TRBV7-2	TRBJ1-3	TGTGCCAGCAGCTCGATAGGAAACACCATATATTTT	CASSSIGNTIYF
few	NA	TRBV4-1	TRBJ2-5	TGCGCCAGCAGCCAAGATCGAAATCCCACAGGGACCCAGTACTTC	CASSQDRNPTGTQYF
NA	TRBD1	TRBV5-4	TRBJ2-1	TGTGCCAGCAGCCCTGGTCAGGGGGCAGGGAATGAGCAGTTCTTC	CASSPGQGAGNEQFF
NA	TRBD2	TRBV28	TRBJ2-4	TGTGCCAGCAGTTTGCGGGGGAACATTCAGTACTTC	CASSLRGNIQYF
NA	NA	TRBV18	TRBJ1-4	TGTGCCAGCTCACCGGCCGGAGGGGAAAAACTGTTTTTT	CASSPAGGEKLFF
few	TRBD2	TRBV7-7	TRBJ2-3	TGTGCTAGCAGCTTAGCAGGAGGCGGGAGGGATACGCAGTATTTT	CASSLAGGGRDTQYF
few	NA	TRBV19	TRBJ2-2	TGTGCCAGTGGGGGACTCCGGACGGCTTTAGGGGAGCTGTTTTTT	CASGGLRTALGELFF
few	NA	TRBV9	TRBJ1-1	TGTGCCAGCAGCCCCCAGGGCGGAATGAACACTGAAGCTTTCTTT	CASSPQGGMNTEAFF
few	NA	TRBV29-1	TRBJ2-2	TGCAGCGTTGCCCAAAGCTTATACACCGGGGAGCTGTTTTTT	CSVAQSLYTGELFF
NA	NA	TRBV28	TRBJ2-5	TGTGCCAGCAGTGGGTACCAAGAGACCCAGTACTTC	CASSGYQETQYF
NA	NA	TRBV5-1	TRBJ2-1	TGCGCCAGCAGCTTCCCCCGACAGGGGAGGGATGAGCAGTTCTTC	CASSFPRQGRDEQFF
NA	NA	TRBV7-3	TRBJ2-6	TGTGCCAGCGCAGCTTCGGCTGGGGCCAACGTCCTGACTTTC	CASAASAGANVLTF
NA	NA	TRBV4-1	TRBJ2-1	TGCGCCAGCAGCCAAGACGCCGGGGGGCCACACAATGAGCAGTTCTTC	CASSQDAGGPHNEQFF
few	NA	TRBV27	TRBJ2-1	TGTGCCAGCAGTTTATCCCCGGACGGATACAAGCAGTTCTTC	CASSLSPDGYKQFF
NA	NA	TRBV5-1	TRBJ2-7	TGCGCCAGCAGGCAGTCCTCCTACGAGCAGTACTTC	CASRQSSYEQYF
few	NA	TRBV9	TRBJ1-2	TGTGCCAGCAGCAAACTGACAGCGAACTATGGCTACACCTTC	CASSKLTANYGYTF
few	TRBD2	TRBV9	TRBJ2-5	TGTGCCAGCAGCAGAGAGGGACTAGCGGGAATGGGAGAGACCCAGTACTTC	CASSREGLAGMGETQYF